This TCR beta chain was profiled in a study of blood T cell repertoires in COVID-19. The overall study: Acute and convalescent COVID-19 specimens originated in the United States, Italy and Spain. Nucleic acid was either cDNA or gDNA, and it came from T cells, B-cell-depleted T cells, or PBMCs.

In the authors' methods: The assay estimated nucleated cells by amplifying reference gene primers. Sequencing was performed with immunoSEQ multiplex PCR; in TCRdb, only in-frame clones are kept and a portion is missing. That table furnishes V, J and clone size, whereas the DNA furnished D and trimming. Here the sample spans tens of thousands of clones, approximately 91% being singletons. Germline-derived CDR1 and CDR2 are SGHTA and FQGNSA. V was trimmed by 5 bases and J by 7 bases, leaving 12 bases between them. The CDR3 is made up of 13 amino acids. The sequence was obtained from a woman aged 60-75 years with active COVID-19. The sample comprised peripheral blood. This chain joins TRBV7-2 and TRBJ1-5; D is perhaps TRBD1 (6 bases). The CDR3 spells CASSLQGEQPQHF. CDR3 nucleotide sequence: TGTGCCAGCAGCCTACAGGGAGAGCAGCCCCAGCATTTT.